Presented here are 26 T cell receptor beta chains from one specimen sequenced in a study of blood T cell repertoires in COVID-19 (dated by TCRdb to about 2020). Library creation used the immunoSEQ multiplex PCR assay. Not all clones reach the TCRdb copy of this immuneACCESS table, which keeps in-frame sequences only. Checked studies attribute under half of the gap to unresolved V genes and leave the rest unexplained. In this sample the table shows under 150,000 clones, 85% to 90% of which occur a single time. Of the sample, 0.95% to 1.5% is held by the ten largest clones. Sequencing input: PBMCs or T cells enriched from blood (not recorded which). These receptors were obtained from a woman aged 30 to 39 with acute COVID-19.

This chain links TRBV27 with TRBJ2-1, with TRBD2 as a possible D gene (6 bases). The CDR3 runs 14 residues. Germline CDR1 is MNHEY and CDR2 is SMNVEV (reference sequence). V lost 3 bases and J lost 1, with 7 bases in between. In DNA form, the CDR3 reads TGTGCCAGCAGTTTCGGGGGTTCCTACAATGAGCAGTTCTTC. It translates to CASSFGGSYNEQFF.

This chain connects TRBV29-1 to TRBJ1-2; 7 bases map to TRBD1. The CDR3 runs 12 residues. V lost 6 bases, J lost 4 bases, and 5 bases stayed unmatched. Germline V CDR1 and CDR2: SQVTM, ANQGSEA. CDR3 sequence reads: CSVETGFYGYTF. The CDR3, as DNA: TGCAGCGTCGAGACAGGGTTCTATGGCTACACCTTC.

The CDR3 DNA sequence: TGTGCCAGCAGGCCAACAGGGCCTGAAGCTTTCTTT. This sequence encodes CASRPTGPEAFF. This chain uses TRBV2 with TRBJ1-1, with D perhaps TRBD1 (6 bases). Germline V gene data show CDR1 as SNHLY and CDR2 as FYNNEI. This CDR3 has 12 amino acids. Trimming took 6 bases from V and 6 from J, leaving 11 bases between them.

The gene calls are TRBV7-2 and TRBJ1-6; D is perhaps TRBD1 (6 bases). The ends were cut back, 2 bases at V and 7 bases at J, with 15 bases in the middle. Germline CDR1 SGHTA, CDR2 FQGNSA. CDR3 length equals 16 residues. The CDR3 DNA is TGTGCCAGCAGCTTAATCCGTGTAGGGGGAAATTCACCCCTCCACTTT. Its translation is CASSLIRVGGNSPLHF.

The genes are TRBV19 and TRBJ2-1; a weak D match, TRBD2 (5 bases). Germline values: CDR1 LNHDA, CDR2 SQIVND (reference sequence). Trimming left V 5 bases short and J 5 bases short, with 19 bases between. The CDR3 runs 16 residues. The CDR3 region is CASSSLAGSTNNEQFF. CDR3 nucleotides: TGTGCCAGTAGTTCCCTCGCGGGCTCAACAAACAATGAGCAGTTCTTC.

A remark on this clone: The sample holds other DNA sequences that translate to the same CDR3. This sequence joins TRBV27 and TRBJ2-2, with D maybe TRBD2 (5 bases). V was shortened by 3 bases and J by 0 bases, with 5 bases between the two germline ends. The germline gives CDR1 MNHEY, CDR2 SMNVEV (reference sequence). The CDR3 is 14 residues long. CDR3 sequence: CASSFGTNTGELFF. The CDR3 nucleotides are TGTGCCAGCAGTTTCGGGACGAACACCGGGGAGCTGTTTTTT.

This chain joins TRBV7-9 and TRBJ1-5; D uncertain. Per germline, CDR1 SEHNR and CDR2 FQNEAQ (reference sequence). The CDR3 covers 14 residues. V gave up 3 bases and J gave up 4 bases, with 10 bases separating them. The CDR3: CASSFREANQPQHF. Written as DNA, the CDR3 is TGTGCCAGCAGCTTTCGGGAGGCAAATCAGCCCCAGCATTTT.

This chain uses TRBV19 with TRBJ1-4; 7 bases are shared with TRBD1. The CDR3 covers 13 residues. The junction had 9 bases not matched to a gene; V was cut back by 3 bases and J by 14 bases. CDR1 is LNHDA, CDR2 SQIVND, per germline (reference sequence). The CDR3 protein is CASSMMGTAALFF. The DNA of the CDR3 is TGTGCCAGTAGTATGATGGGGACAGCCGCGCTGTTTTTT.

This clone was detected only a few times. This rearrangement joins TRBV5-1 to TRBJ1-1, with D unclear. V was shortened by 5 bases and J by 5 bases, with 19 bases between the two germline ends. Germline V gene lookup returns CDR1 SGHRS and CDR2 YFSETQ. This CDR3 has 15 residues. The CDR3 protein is CASRIGREKSTEAFF. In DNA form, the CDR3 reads TGCGCCAGCAGGATCGGGAGGGAGAAGAGTACTGAAGCTTTCTTT.

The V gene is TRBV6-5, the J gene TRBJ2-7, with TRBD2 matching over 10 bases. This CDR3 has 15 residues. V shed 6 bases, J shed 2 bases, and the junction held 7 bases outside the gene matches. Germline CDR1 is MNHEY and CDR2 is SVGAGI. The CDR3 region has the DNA TGTGCCAGCAGCCTGAGACTAGCGGGCGCCTACGAGCAGTACTTC. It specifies CASSLRLAGAYEQYF.

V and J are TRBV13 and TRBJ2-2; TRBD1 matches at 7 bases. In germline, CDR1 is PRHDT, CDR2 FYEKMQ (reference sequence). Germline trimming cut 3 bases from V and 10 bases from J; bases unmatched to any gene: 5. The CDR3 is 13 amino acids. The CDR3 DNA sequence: TGTGCCAGCAGCTTCTCCGACAGGGAGGAGCTGTTTTTT. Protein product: CASSFSDREELFF.

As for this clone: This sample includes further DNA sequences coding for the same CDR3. The CDR3 nucleotides are TGTGCCAGCAGTTCACGACAGGGTAGCCCCTACGAGCAGTACTTC. Translating it yields CASSSRQGSPYEQYF. The genes are TRBV28 and TRBJ2-7, with TRBD1 matching over 7 bases. The V segment lost 4 bases and the J segment 2 bases; nucleotides outside the gene matches: 8. The CDR3 spans 15 residues. The germline gives CDR1 MDHEN, CDR2 SYDVKM.

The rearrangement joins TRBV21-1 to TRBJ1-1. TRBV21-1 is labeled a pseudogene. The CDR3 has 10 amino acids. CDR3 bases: TGTGCCAGCCGGGACACTGAAGCTTTCTTT. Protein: CASRDTEAFF.

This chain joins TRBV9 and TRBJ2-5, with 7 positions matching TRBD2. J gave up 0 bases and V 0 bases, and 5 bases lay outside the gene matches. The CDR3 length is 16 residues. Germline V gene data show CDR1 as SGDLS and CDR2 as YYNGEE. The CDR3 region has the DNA TGTGCCAGCAGCGTAGGTCTAGCGGTGAACCAAGAGACCCAGTACTTC. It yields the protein CASSVGLAVNQETQYF. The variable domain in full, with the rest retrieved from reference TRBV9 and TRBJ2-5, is DSGVTQTPKHLITATGQRVTLRCSPRSGDLSVYWYQQSLDQGLQFLIQYYNGEERAKGNILERFSAQQFPDLHSELNLSSLELGDSALYFCASSVGLAVNQETQYFGPGTRLLVL.

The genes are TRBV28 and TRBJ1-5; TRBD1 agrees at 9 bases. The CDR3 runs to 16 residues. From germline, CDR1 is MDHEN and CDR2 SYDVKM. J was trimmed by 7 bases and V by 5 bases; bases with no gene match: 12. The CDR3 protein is CASSEAGTGNMQPQHF. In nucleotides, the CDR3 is TGTGCCAGCAGTGAAGCCGGGACAGGGAATATGCAGCCCCAGCATTTT.

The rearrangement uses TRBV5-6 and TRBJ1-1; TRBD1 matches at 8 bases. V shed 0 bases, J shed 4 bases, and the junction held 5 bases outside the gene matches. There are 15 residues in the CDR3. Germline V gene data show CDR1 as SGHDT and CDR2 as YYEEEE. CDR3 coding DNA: TGTGCCAGCAGCTTGGCCTCAGGGGGCGGCACTGAAGCTTTCTTT. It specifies CASSLASGGGTEAFF.

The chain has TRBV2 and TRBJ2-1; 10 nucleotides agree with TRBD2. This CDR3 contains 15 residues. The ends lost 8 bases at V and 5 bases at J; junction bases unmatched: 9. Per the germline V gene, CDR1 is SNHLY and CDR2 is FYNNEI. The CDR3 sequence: CASGSSGRMDNEQFF. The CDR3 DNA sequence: TGTGCCAGCGGGAGTAGCGGGAGGATGGACAATGAGCAGTTCTTC. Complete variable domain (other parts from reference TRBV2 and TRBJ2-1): EPEVTQTPSHQVTQMGQEVILRCVPISNHLYFYWYRQILGQKVEFLVSFYNNEISEKSEIFDDQFSVERPDGSNFTLKIRSTKLEDSAMYFCASGSSGRMDNEQFFGPGTRLTVL.

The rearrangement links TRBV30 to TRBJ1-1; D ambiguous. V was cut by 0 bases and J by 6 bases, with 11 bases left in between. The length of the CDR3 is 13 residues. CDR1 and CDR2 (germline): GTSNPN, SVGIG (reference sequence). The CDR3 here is CAWSVPGFPEAFF. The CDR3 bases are TGTGCCTGGAGTGTTCCGGGGTTTCCTGAAGCTTTCTTT.

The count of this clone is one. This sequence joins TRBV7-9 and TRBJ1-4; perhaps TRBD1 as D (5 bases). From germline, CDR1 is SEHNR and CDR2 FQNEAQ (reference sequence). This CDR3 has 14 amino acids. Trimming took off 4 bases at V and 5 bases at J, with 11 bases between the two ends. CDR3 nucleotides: TGTGCCAGCAGCTGGCGACAGAAAAATGAAAAACTGTTTTTT. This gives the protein CASSWRQKNEKLFF.

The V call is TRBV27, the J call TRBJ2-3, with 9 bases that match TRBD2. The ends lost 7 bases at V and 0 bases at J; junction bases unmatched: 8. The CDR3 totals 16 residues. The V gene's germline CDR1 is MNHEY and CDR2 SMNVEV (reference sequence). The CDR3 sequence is CASNPSGATSTDTQYF. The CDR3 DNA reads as TGTGCCAGCAACCCTAGCGGGGCAACTAGCACAGATACGCAGTATTTT.

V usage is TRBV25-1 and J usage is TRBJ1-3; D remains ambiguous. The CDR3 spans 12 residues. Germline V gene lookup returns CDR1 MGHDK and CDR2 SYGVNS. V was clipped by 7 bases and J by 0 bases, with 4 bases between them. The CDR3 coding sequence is TGTGCCAGCACCCGCTCTGGAAACACCATATATTTT. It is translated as CASTRSGNTIYF.

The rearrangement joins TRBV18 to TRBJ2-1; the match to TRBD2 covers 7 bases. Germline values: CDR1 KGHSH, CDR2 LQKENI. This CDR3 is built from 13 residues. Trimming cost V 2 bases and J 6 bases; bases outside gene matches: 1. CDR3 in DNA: TGTGCCAGCTCACCAACTAGCGTCAATGAGCAGTTCTTC. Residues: CASSPTSVNEQFF.

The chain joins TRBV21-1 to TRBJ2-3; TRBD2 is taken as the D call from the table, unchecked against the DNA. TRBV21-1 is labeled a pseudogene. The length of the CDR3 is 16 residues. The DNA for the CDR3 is TGTGCCAGCAAACTAGCGGGACTTATAAGGACAGATACGCAGTATTTT. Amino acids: CASKLAGLIRTDTQYF.

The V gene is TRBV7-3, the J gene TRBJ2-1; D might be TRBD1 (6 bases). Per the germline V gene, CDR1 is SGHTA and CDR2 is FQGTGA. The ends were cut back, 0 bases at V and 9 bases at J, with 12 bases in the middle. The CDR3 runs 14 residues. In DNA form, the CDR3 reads TGTGCCAGCAGCTTAACGGGGGCAGGCGGTGAGCAGTTCTTC. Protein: CASSLTGAGGEQFF.

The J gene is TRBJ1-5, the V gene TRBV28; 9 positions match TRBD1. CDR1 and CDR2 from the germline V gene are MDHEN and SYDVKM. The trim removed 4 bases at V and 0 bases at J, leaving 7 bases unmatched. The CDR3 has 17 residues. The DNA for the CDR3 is TGTGCCAGCAGTTCGAAGACAGGGGGTTATAGCAATCAGCCCCAGCATTTT. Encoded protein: CASSSKTGGYSNQPQHF.

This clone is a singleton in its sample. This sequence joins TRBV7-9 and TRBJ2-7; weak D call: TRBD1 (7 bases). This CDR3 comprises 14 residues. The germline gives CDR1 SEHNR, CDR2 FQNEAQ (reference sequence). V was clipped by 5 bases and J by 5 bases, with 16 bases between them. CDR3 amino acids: CASSVGGTVHEQYF. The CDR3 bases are TGTGCCAGCAGCGTTGGGGGGACAGTCCACGAGCAGTACTTC.